Following are 22 T cell receptor beta chains from one sample sequenced in a study of Graves' ophthalmopathy and Graves' hyperthyroidism. Amplification of the TCR beta CDR3 regions used RNA transcripts (as template). An initial RT-PCR round employing HTBI primers preceded a second-round multiplex PCR. One entry per CDR3 protein results from TCRdb running MiXCR on the multiplex PCR reads. The sample has hundreds of thousands of distinct CDR3 sequences; under 15% are singletons. Sequenced material: blood. These receptors were taken from a young woman with Graves' ophthalmopathy.

This clonotype was counted ten times or more. The chain carries TRBV7-2 and TRBJ2-7; D call uncertain. CDR3 length: 15 amino acids. The V end was cut by 5 bases, the J end by 0 bases, with 14 bases between. CDR1 and CDR2 (germline): SGHTA, FQGNSA. This CDR3 reads CASSRFAGPSYEQYF. The CDR3 DNA follows: TGTGCCAGCAGCCGCTTCGCCGGGCCCTCCTACGAGCAGTACTTC.

This clonotype was counted only a few times. Likely a read error: the CDR3 ends without its conserved phenylalanine or tryptophan. The CDR3 region is CASSSPSYEQYS. CDR3 in DNA: TGTGCCAGCTCGTCCCCCTCATACGAGCAGTACTCC. The chain couples TRBV27 to TRBJ2-7, with unresolved D. Trimming cost V 8 bases and J 4 bases, with 12 bases left between them. Germline CDR1 reads MNHEY; CDR2 reads SMNVEV (reference sequence). There are 12 residues in the CDR3.

This clonotype was counted at least ten times. The rearrangement joins TRBV19 to TRBJ1-2, with 7 bases that match TRBD1. V lost 1 base and J lost 5; bases outside the gene matches: 7. Looked up from germline, CDR1 is LNHDA and CDR2 is SQIVND (reference sequence). This CDR3 has 15 amino acids. For the CDR3, the DNA is TGTGCCAGTAGTATAGGACAGGGCTCCGCGTATGGCTACACCTTC. This gives the protein CASSIGQGSAYGYTF.

With respect to this clonotype: A much larger clone differs from this one at a single base, so this may be a read error. V gene TRBV6-5 combines with J gene TRBJ1-2, with D possibly matching TRBD1 (5 bases). The CDR3 runs to 15 residues. From germline, CDR1 is MNHEY and CDR2 SVGAGI. V was pared by 0 bases and J by 6 bases, with 14 bases between. CDR3: CASSYSRGSRNGYTF. In nucleotides, the CDR3 is TGTGCCAGCAGTTACTCTCGGGGCAGCCGGAATGGCTACACCTTC.

The chain joins TRBV28 to TRBJ2-5, with 11 bases that match TRBD1. The ends lost 4 bases at V and 5 bases at J; junction bases unmatched: 6. Per germline, CDR1 MDHEN and CDR2 SYDVKM. The CDR3 extends over 15 amino acids. The CDR3 nucleotides read TGTGCCAGCAGTTGGACAGGGGGCGGGCGGGAGACCCAGTACTTC. Its protein product is CASSWTGGGRETQYF.

The CDR3 DNA sequence: TGTGCCAGCAGTTTATGGGGGGCGGAGGCTGAAGCTTTCTTT. It specifies CASSLWGAEAEAFF. The J gene is TRBJ1-1, the V gene TRBV12-3 or TRBV12-4; D is perhaps TRBD1 (6 bases). Trimming left V 2 bases short and J 6 bases short, with 13 bases between. The CDR3 runs 14 residues.

This clonotype was observed at least ten times. J is TRBJ1-5 and V is TRBV12-3 or TRBV12-4; the D is unclear. The V gene lost 3 bases and the J gene lost 9 bases, with 12 bases spanning the gap. CDR3 length: 13 amino acids. CDR3 nucleotides: TGTGCCAGCAGTTTGACCTCCCGTCGGCCCCAGCATTTT. It is translated as CASSLTSRRPQHF.

This clonotype has a count of ten or more. The chain employs TRBV18 and TRBJ2-7; 9 nucleotides line up with TRBD1. The CDR3 has 13 residues. V was clipped by 6 bases and J by 7 bases; unmatched bases: 7. Germline V CDR1 and CDR2: KGHSH, LQKENI. CDR3 residues: CASSLTGGTEQYF. CDR3 sequence (DNA): TGTGCCAGCTCCCTGACAGGGGGAACGGAGCAGTACTTC. Full variable domain (rest looked up from reference TRBV18 and TRBJ2-7): NAGVMQNPRHLVRRRGQEARLRCSPMKGHSHVYWYRQLPEEGLKFMVYLQKENIIDESGMPKERFSAEFPKEGPSILRIQQVVRGDSAAYFCASSLTGGTEQYFGPGTRLTVT.

The table lists this clonotype with a few counts. The chain combines TRBV13 with TRBJ1-6; maybe TRBD1 (5 bases). The germline V gene encodes CDR1 PRHDT and CDR2 FYEKMQ (reference sequence). Trimming cost V 2 bases and J 6 bases, with 11 bases left between them. The CDR3 has 15 residues. In nucleotides, the CDR3 is TGTGCCAGCAGCTTAAGAGAGGGGTTTAATTCACCCCTCCACTTT. Translated: CASSLREGFNSPLHF.

On this clonotype itself: One end of the junction is discordant with germline, which a read error may explain. V and J are TRBV6-2 or TRBV6-3 and TRBJ2-5; 15 nucleotides agree with TRBD2. The CDR3 is 19 amino acids. Germline values: CDR1 MNHEY, CDR2 SVGEGT. The CDR3 sequence is CASSSSIPGLAGGMETQDF. The CDR3, as DNA: TGTGCCAGCAGTTCTTCAATCCCGGGACTAGCGGGAGGAATGGAGACCCAGGACTTC.

This clonotype was observed many times. V and J are TRBV6-1 and TRBJ1-1; 7 bases are shared with TRBD1. Trimming at V came to 6 bases and at J to 6 bases, leaving 13 bases not matched to a gene. The CDR3 spans 15 residues. CDR1 and CDR2 (germline): MNHNS, SASEGT. The CDR3 reads CASRGRTLRGPEAFF. The CDR3 DNA follows: TGTGCCAGCAGGGGCAGGACCCTTAGGGGGCCTGAAGCTTTCTTT.

To note about this clonotype: Being one base from a much bigger clone, this may be a read error. The chain uses TRBV7-9 and TRBJ1-6, with 10 nucleotides matching TRBD1. CDR3 length: 13 residues. Germline CDR1 and CDR2: SEHNR and FQNEAQ (reference sequence). CDR3 coding DNA: TGTGCCACGGACGGGACAGGGGATTCACACCTCCACTTT. Its protein is CATDGTGDSHLHF.

V usage is TRBV12-3 or TRBV12-4 and J usage is TRBJ2-7; possibly TRBD1 or TRBD2 for D (5 bases each). The CDR3 contains 14 residues. Trimming took off 3 bases at V and 6 bases at J, with 15 bases between the two ends. Written as DNA, the CDR3 is TGTGCCAGCAGTTTTTCGGGACGGGCACTCGAGCAGTACTTC. Translating it yields CASSFSGRALEQYF.

This clonotype was counted many times. The genes are TRBV10-3 and TRBJ2-7, with D uncertain. This CDR3 region has 11 residues. The V end lost 6 bases, the J end lost 1 base, and 4 bases lay between the germline ends. CDR1 ENHRY and CDR2 SYGVKD come from the germline V gene. The CDR3 sequence is CAIRGSYEQYF. The DNA for the CDR3 is TGTGCCATCAGGGGTTCCTACGAGCAGTACTTC.

This clonotype was counted ten times or more. The V and J genes are TRBV28 and TRBJ1-2, with D unclear. The CDR3 has 13 amino acids. Trimming left V 3 bases short and J 9 bases short, with 14 bases between. Germline CDR1 is MDHEN and CDR2 is SYDVKM. CDR3 sequence (DNA): TGTGCCAGCAGTTTGGGTTTAAGGGCCAGCTACACCTTC. It yields the protein CASSLGLRASYTF.

This clonotype was seen only a few times. V and J are TRBV27 and TRBJ2-5; D possibly corresponds to TRBD1 (6 bases). CDR3 size: 15 residues. CDR1 and CDR2 (germline): MNHEY, SMNVEV (reference sequence). The V and J ends lost 4 bases and 4 bases respectively, with 16 bases between them. The CDR3 DNA reads TGTGCCAGCAGTTATAAACAGGGCCGCGTAGAGACCCAGTACTTC. It is translated as CASSYKQGRVETQYF.

The chain carries TRBV12-5 and TRBJ2-7; the D gene is possibly TRBD2 (6 bases). The CDR3 extends over 15 amino acids. CDR1 is LGHNT and CDR2 is FRNRAP in the germline V gene. The V end lost 4 bases, the J end lost 3 bases, and 16 bases lay between the germline ends. The CDR3 nucleotides are TGTGCTAGTGGTTCCGACGGGACTCCAGTCTACGAGCAGTACTTC. Its translation: CASGSDGTPVYEQYF.

The sample holds many counts of this clonotype. V and J are TRBV28 and TRBJ2-7; D tentatively reads TRBD1 or TRBD2 (5 bases each). The CDR3 runs to 15 residues. V was shortened by 5 bases and J by 7 bases, with 21 bases between the two germline ends. CDR1 MDHEN and CDR2 SYDVKM come from the germline V gene. The CDR3 region is CASSTPGPRGWEQYF. CDR3 sequence (DNA): TGTGCCAGCAGTACTCCGGGACCCCGTGGATGGGAGCAGTACTTC.

The chain is built from TRBV27 and TRBJ1-2, with 10 bases fitting TRBD1. The CDR3 totals 14 residues. CDR1 and CDR2 (germline): MNHEY, SMNVEV (reference sequence). J was trimmed by 3 bases and V by 6 bases; bases with no gene match: 4. The CDR3 here is CASSGDRGYYGYTF. The CDR3 DNA is TGTGCCAGCAGCGGGGACAGGGGTTACTATGGCTACACCTTC.

This clonotype was detected ten times or more. The chain uses TRBV12-3 or TRBV12-4 and TRBJ1-1; D possibly corresponds to TRBD1 (6 bases). V was cut by 1 base and J by 0 bases, with 9 bases left in between. This CDR3 is built from 15 residues. The CDR3 nucleotides read TGTGCCAGCAGTTTAGGAAACAGGGTGAACACTGAAGCTTTCTTT. Translating it yields CASSLGNRVNTEAFF.

This clonotype was seen repeatedly, ten times or more. The V gene is TRBV11-2, the J gene TRBJ1-5; D possibly corresponds to TRBD1 (5 bases). The CDR3 runs 15 residues. Trimming took off 0 bases at V and 7 bases at J, with 13 bases between the two ends. CDR1 is SGHAT, CDR2 FQNNGV, per germline. The CDR3 reads CASSLEGTGFQPQHF. In nucleotides, the CDR3 is TGTGCCAGCAGCTTAGAAGGTACAGGCTTCCAGCCCCAGCATTTT.

This rearrangement joins TRBV6-5 to TRBJ2-7, with a tentative D call TRBD1 (6 bases). Germline loops: CDR1 MNHEY, CDR2 SVGAGI. The CDR3 extends over 15 amino acids. The V and J ends lost 8 bases and 2 bases respectively, with 19 bases between them. The CDR3 DNA reads TGTGCCAGCCGATTCTCGGACAGAGGTACCTACGAGCAGTACTTC. Its translation: CASRFSDRGTYEQYF.